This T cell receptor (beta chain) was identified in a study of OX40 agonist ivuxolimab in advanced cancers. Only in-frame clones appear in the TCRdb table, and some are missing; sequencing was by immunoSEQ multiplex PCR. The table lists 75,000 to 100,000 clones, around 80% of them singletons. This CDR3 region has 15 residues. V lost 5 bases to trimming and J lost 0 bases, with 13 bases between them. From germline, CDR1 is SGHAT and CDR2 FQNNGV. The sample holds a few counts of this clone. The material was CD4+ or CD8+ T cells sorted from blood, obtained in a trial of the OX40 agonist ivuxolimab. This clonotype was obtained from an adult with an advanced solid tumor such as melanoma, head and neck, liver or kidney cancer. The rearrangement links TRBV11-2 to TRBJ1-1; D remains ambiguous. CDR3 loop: CASSPWSDLNTEAFF. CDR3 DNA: TGTGCCAGCAGCCCTTGGTCGGACTTGAACACTGAAGCTTTCTTT.